This TCR beta chain was profiled in a study of identical twins. From germline, CDR1 is DFQATT and CDR2 SNEGSKA (reference sequence). The CDR3 runs to 13 residues. The V gene lost 6 bases and the J gene lost 2 bases, with 12 bases spanning the gap. Only healthy Caucasians were included as donors. TCRdb itself ran the 5' RACE reads through MiXCR, one entry per CDR3 protein. The sample has around 450,000 distinct CDR3 sequences, 14% seen once. These data also formed part of another study, on yellow fever vaccine responses in identical twins.

Sequencing was carried out using CD4+ T cells sorted from blood. The TCR sequence derives from a woman aged 18-35 years in good health. The J gene is TRBJ2-3, the V gene TRBV20-1, with a possible D match to TRBD1 (5 bases). CDR3 sequence (DNA): TGCAGTGCAGAGTCCAGGGTCACAGATACGCAGTATTTT. Translated, it gives CSAESRVTDTQYF.